These 31 T cell receptor beta chains originate from one sample sequenced in a study of T-cell reconstitution after alpha-beta-depleted transplantation in children. Researchers prepared the TCRbeta library using unique molecular identifiers, the study reports. TCRdb independently ran MiXCR on the PCR reads; one entry per CDR3 protein. The top ten hold about 20% of the sample, which has under 300,000 distinct CDR3 sequences, 11% seen once. Here the sequenced sample was peripheral blood, taken 180 days after TCRalphabeta/CD19-depleted stem cell transplant. The origin of the receptors is a male patient under 10 years old who had a stem cell transplant for chronic granulomatous disease, so the T cells may come from the graft donor.

At least ten counts were recorded for this clonotype. The rearrangement links TRBV4-2 to TRBJ1-1, with 11 bases that match TRBD1. The CDR3 is 18 amino acids. Trimming cost V 0 bases and J 4 bases; bases outside gene matches: 10. In germline, CDR1 is LGHNA, CDR2 YNFKEQ. The CDR3 loop reads CASSQESRDRGWGTEAFF. The DNA of the CDR3 is TGTGCCAGCAGCCAAGAATCCCGGGACAGGGGGTGGGGCACTGAAGCTTTCTTT.

This clonotype was seen many times. The chain has TRBV4-1 and TRBJ2-3; possibly TRBD1 or TRBD2 for D (6 bases each). V lost 2 bases and J 8 bases, leaving 20 bases between the germline ends. The CDR3 runs to 16 residues. The germline V gene encodes CDR1 MGHRA and CDR2 YSYEKL. CDR3 amino acids: CASSQLLRGDAATQYF. CDR3 nucleotides: TGCGCCAGCAGCCAACTTTTGAGGGGGGACGCCGCTACGCAGTATTTT.

This clonotype was detected many times. J is TRBJ1-1 and V is TRBV5-4, with a tentative D call TRBD1 (6 bases). CDR1 and CDR2 from the germline V gene are SGHNT and YYREEE (reference sequence). This CDR3 is 14 amino acids long. V gave up 0 bases and J gave up 7 bases, with 13 bases separating them. CDR3 amino acids: CASSLGDRWGEAFF. Here the CDR3 DNA reads TGTGCCAGCAGCTTGGGTGACAGGTGGGGTGAAGCTTTCTTT.

This clonotype was detected a few times. The V call is TRBV5-4, the J call TRBJ2-5; TRBD2 agrees at 9 bases. This CDR3 spans 15 amino acids. The V gene end was trimmed by 1 base and the J gene end by 1 base; junction bases not matched to a gene: 2. From germline, CDR1 is SGHNT and CDR2 YYREEE (reference sequence). The CDR3 DNA sequence: TGTGCCAGCAGCTTGCCAGCGGGGGGCCAAGAGACCCAGTACTTC. Amino acids: CASSLPAGGQETQYF.

This clonotype has at least ten counts. The rearrangement uses TRBV7-8 and TRBJ2-2, with D uncertain. This CDR3 spans 14 amino acids. Per the germline V gene, CDR1 is SGHVS and CDR2 is FQNEAQ. V lost 5 bases and J lost 5, with 12 bases in between. CDR3 DNA sequence: TGTGCCAGCAGCCCAGCTGTAACAACCGGGGAGCTGTTTTTT. This translates into CASSPAVTTGELFF.

This clonotype was observed at least ten times. V is TRBV5-1 and J is TRBJ2-5; D gene ambiguous. CDR3 length equals 15 residues. The V gene's germline CDR1 is SGHRS and CDR2 YFSETQ. Trimming cost V 0 bases and J 1 base, with 10 bases left between them. CDR3 nucleotides: TGCGCCAGCAGCTTGGGCAGGCAAGTCCAAGAGACCCAGTACTTC. Protein product: CASSLGRQVQETQYF.

In this sample, this clonotype turned up many times. The chain is built from TRBV25-1 and TRBJ1-1; D call uncertain. The germline gives CDR1 MGHDK, CDR2 SYGVNS. V was trimmed by 7 bases and J by 8 bases, leaving 20 bases between them. This CDR3 is built from 14 residues. The CDR3 here is CASTKGGSGSEAFF. The CDR3 region has the DNA TGTGCCAGCACAAAGGGTGGTTCGGGTTCCGAAGCTTTCTTT.

This clonotype has ten or more counts. The chain carries TRBV10-3 and TRBJ2-2; the match to TRBD2 covers 13 bases. The CDR3 length is 17 residues. J was trimmed by 0 bases and V by 3 bases; bases with no gene match: 1. CDR1 ENHRY and CDR2 SYGVKD come from the germline V gene. CDR3 nucleotide sequence: TGTGCCATCAGTGACGGACTAGCGGGGGCGAACACCGGGGAGCTGTTTTTT. Amino acid sequence: CAISDGLAGANTGELFF.

This clonotype was found many times. The V call is TRBV29-1, the J call TRBJ2-7, with D uncertain. This CDR3 region has 11 residues. V dropped 4 bases and J dropped 3 bases, with 7 bases sitting between them. Germline loops: CDR1 SQVTM, CDR2 ANQGSEA. CDR3 in DNA: TGCAGCGTTGCGGGCAGCTACGAGCAGTACTTC. Encoded protein: CSVAGSYEQYF.

This clonotype was detected many times. The rearrangement links TRBV12-3 or TRBV12-4 to TRBJ1-5; TRBD1 matches 12 bases. After removal of 1 base from V and 0 bases from J, the junction contained 4 bases not matched to a gene. The CDR3 is made up of 18 amino acids. DNA of the CDR3: TGTGCCAGCAGTTTAGGGGACAGGGGGCGAAATAGCAATCAGCCCCAGCATTTT. Protein sequence: CASSLGDRGRNSNQPQHF.

This clonotype was recorded at least ten times. This chain links TRBV7-9 with TRBJ2-7; 7 bases are a match to TRBD2. This CDR3 contains 15 residues. The trim removed 5 bases at V and 2 bases at J, leaving 9 bases unmatched. Germline-derived CDR1 and CDR2 are SEHNR and FQNEAQ (reference sequence). The CDR3 protein is CASSVGGRTTYEQYF. The DNA of the CDR3 is TGTGCCAGCAGCGTCGGGGGGAGGACCACCTACGAGCAGTACTTC.

In the case of this clonotype: Since a much larger clone is just one base distant, this may be a read error. The chain has TRBV14 and TRBJ2-4; D might be TRBD2 (5 bases). Germline CDR1 SGHDN, CDR2 FVKESK. The CDR3 contains 16 residues. In nucleotides, the CDR3 is TGTGCCAGCAGCCAAACTGGACTCCTAGCCAAAAACATTCAGTCCTTC. Translation: CASSQTGLLAKNIQSF.

The chain links TRBV14 to TRBJ2-1; TRBD2 agrees at 12 bases. The CDR3 runs to 15 residues. CDR1 is SGHDN, CDR2 FVKESK, per germline. After removal of 4 bases from V and 9 bases from J, the junction contained 7 bases not matched to a gene. The CDR3 nucleotides are TGTGCCAGCAGCCTCCGACTAGCGGGAGTCAGTGAGCAGTTCTTC. Translation: CASSLRLAGVSEQFF. The full variable domain, with the rest looked up from reference TRBV14 and TRBJ2-1, is EAGVTQFPSHSVIEKGQTVTLRCDPISGHDNLYWYRRVMGKEIKFLLHFVKESKQDESGMPNNRFLAERTGGTYSTLKVQPAELEDSGVYFCASSLRLAGVSEQFFGPGTRLTVL.

This clonotype was seen repeatedly, ten times or more. The gene calls are TRBV20-1 and TRBJ2-3; TRBD2 matches 10 bases. V lost 2 bases to trimming and J lost 4 bases; unmatched junction nucleotides: 15. Germline V gives CDR1 DFQATT, CDR2 SNEGSKA (reference sequence). This CDR3 contains 18 residues. CDR3 nucleotides: TGCAGTGCTAGACATAATCATCCTAGCGGGAGTCTTCCAGATACGCAGTATTTT. Translating it yields CSARHNHPSGSLPDTQYF.

There are many counts of this clonotype. This rearrangement joins TRBV12-3 or TRBV12-4 to TRBJ1-5; 8 bases align to TRBD1. There are 16 residues in the CDR3. With 7 bases clipped from V and 1 base from J, the junction kept 9 bases outside the gene matches. The CDR3 loop reads CASTRDRRVSNQPQHF. CDR3 DNA sequence: TGTGCCAGCACCCGGGACAGGAGGGTGAGCAATCAGCCCCAGCATTTT.

This clonotype was seen repeatedly, ten times or more. The genes are TRBV6-2 or TRBV6-3 and TRBJ1-1; D gene uncertain. The CDR3 covers 12 residues. CDR1 and CDR2 from the germline V gene are MNHEY and SVGEGT. V shed 4 bases and J shed 11 bases, with 14 bases lying between them. The CDR3 DNA is TGTGCCAGCAGTTGGTATGCCGGCGGGGCTTTCTTT. This translates into CASSWYAGGAFF.

CDR3 DNA sequence: TGTGCCAGCAGCCTAAGAGGAGGGGTGACGGCCGGGGAGCTGTTTTTT. This sequence encodes CASSLRGGVTAGELFF. The chain combines TRBV3-1 with TRBJ2-2; TRBD2 is a possible D gene (6 bases). The germline CDR1 and CDR2 sequences are LGHDT and YNNKEL (reference sequence). This CDR3 has 16 amino acids. Trimming pared 4 bases from V and 6 bases from J, leaving 18 bases between.

At least ten counts were recorded for this clonotype. The chain is built from TRBV20-1 and TRBJ2-3; 12 nucleotides align to TRBD2. Germline V gene lookup returns CDR1 DFQATT and CDR2 SNEGSKA (reference sequence). Trimming took 2 bases from V and 3 from J; bases not matched to a gene: 12. This CDR3 has 18 amino acids. As DNA, the CDR3 is TGCAGTGCTAGACGCACTAGCGGGAGGCTACAAGGGACAGATACGCAGTATTTT. It codes for CSARRTSGRLQGTDTQYF.

Ten or more counts support this clonotype. V and J are TRBV5-1 and TRBJ2-5; D is ambiguous. V was clipped by 0 bases and J by 0 bases, with 3 bases between them. The CDR3 runs to 13 residues. Germline V CDR1 and CDR2: SGHRS, YFSETQ. The CDR3 region is CASSLVNQETQYF. For the CDR3, the DNA is TGCGCCAGCAGCTTGGTCAACCAAGAGACCCAGTACTTC.

This clonotype was recorded once. A clone one base away is much larger, so this may be a read error. The rearrangement joins TRBV18 to TRBJ1-5; D not resolved. Germline lookup yields CDR1 KGHSH and CDR2 LQKENI. The length of the CDR3 is 12 residues. The CDR3 spells CVSSRSGEPQHF. In nucleotides, the CDR3 is TGTGTCAGCTCCCGTAGCGGGGAGCCCCAGCATTTT.

To note about this clonotype: This could be a read error, since a much larger clone is one nucleotide away. The chain employs TRBV6-1 and TRBJ2-1, with 7 nucleotides matching TRBD2. CDR1 MNHNS and CDR2 SASEGT come from the germline V gene. The CDR3 runs to 15 residues. Trimming removed 1 base from V and 10 bases from J; junction bases left unmatched: 10. The CDR3 reads CASSEGLAAAHEQFF. In DNA, the CDR3 is TGTGCCAGCAGTGAAGGTCTAGCGGCAGCTCACGAGCAGTTCTTC.

The sample holds many counts of this clonotype. The gene calls are TRBV21-1 and TRBJ2-7; the listed D gene, TRBD1, was not tested against the DNA. TRBV21-1 is given as a pseudogene. The CDR3 has 18 amino acids. The CDR3, as DNA: TGTGCCAGCAGCCCCGACAGGGGTAGGCTAGCGGAAACCTACGAGCAGTACTTC. This gives the protein CASSPDRGRLAETYEQYF.

This clonotype was seen ten or more times. The chain carries TRBV12-3 or TRBV12-4 and TRBJ2-6, with 9 bases identical to TRBD1. The CDR3 sequence is 17 residues long. V lost 5 bases, J lost 2 bases, and 7 bases stayed unmatched. CDR3 coding DNA: TGTGCCAGCAGTGTACAGGGGGCTGTGACTGGGGCCAACGTCCTGACTTTC. Encoded protein: CASSVQGAVTGANVLTF.

This clonotype has just a few counts. The chain recombines TRBV6-2 or TRBV6-3 with TRBJ1-5; 7 nucleotides match TRBD1. Germline-derived CDR1 and CDR2 are MNHEY and SVGEGT. After removal of 6 bases from V and 11 bases from J, the junction contained 10 bases not matched to a gene. The CDR3 is made up of 13 amino acids. The CDR3 reads CASRTQGQRSQHF. CDR3 in DNA: TGTGCCAGCAGGACCCAGGGACAGAGGTCCCAGCATTTT.

This clonotype was seen at least ten times. V is TRBV18 and J is TRBJ2-5; TRBD2 matches at 8 bases. V was clipped by 4 bases and J by 0 bases; unmatched bases: 7. From germline, CDR1 is KGHSH and CDR2 LQKENI. The length of the CDR3 is 16 residues. The CDR3 here is CASSQLVAGYQETQYF. DNA for the CDR3: TGTGCCAGCTCACAACTGGTAGCGGGATACCAAGAGACCCAGTACTTC.

The V gene is TRBV5-4, the J gene TRBJ2-5, with D perhaps TRBD2 (5 bases). This CDR3 contains 14 residues. V was trimmed by 5 bases and J by 2 bases, leaving 13 bases between them. Germline V lookup: CDR1 SGHNT, CDR2 YYREEE (reference sequence). CDR3 in DNA: TGTGCCAGCAGTTCCCTCGGGAAACAAGAGACCCAGTACTTC. Protein: CASSSLGKQETQYF.

A single count supports this clonotype. A clone one base away is much larger, so this may be a read error. V usage is TRBV13 and J usage is TRBJ1-1, with 8 positions matching TRBD1. The CDR3 is 16 amino acids. V was clipped by 6 bases and J by 8 bases; unmatched bases: 17. Germline assignment: CDR1 PRHDT and CDR2 FYEKMQ (reference sequence). The CDR3 DNA sequence: TGTGCCAGCAGGTCCCGGGCCAGGGGGCCGGTTCGGGAAGCTTTCTTT. Encoded protein: CASRSRARGPVREAFF. Full variable domain (rest looked up from reference TRBV13 and TRBJ1-1): AAGVIQSPRHLIKEKRETATLKCYPIPRHDTVYWYQQGPGQDPQFLISFYEKMQSDKGSIPDRFSAQQFSDYHSELNMSSLELGDSALYFCASRSRARGPVREAFFGQGTRLTVV.

This clonotype was observed many times. V gene TRBV20-1 combines with J gene TRBJ2-1; D uncertain. The CDR3 contains 13 residues. Germline V gives CDR1 DFQATT, CDR2 SNEGSKA (reference sequence). Trimming took 4 bases from V and 2 from J, leaving 9 bases between them. CDR3 coding DNA: TGCAGTGCTACCCATCGTCCCTACAATGAGCAGTTCTTC. Residues: CSATHRPYNEQFF.

In this sample, this clonotype turned up many times. V gene TRBV10-2 combines with J gene TRBJ2-7; 7 bases align to TRBD2. CDR3 length: 15 residues. Trimming took 2 bases from V and 2 from J; bases not matched to a gene: 6. CDR1 and CDR2 from the germline V gene are WSHSY and SAAADI. DNA for the CDR3: TGCGCCAGCAGTGAGAGTGTCGCGGGAGCCTACGAGCAGTACTTC. This gives the protein CASSESVAGAYEQYF.

This clonotype appeared once. A much larger clone lies a single base off, so this may be a read error. The chain joins TRBV20-1 to TRBJ2-2; D unresolved. Trimming took off 2 bases at V and 0 bases at J, with 10 bases between the two ends. This CDR3 is built from 15 residues. In germline, CDR1 is DFQATT, CDR2 SNEGSKA (reference sequence). This chain's CDR3 is CSARKVNTNTGELFF. The CDR3, as DNA: TGCAGTGCTAGAAAGGTCAACACGAACACCGGGGAGCTGTTTTTT.

This clonotype was observed many times. The chain uses TRBV5-1 and TRBJ2-4, with D possibly matching TRBD2 (6 bases). The CDR3 totals 18 residues. The germline V and J ends were trimmed by 0 bases and 3 bases, with 19 bases remaining between them. The V gene's germline CDR1 is SGHRS and CDR2 YFSETQ. CDR3 bases: TGCGCCAGCAGCTTGGATGGGAGGACATACTCTGGCAAAAACATTCAGTACTTC. It is translated as CASSLDGRTYSGKNIQYF. Drawing the rest from reference TRBV5-1 and TRBJ2-4, the complete variable domain is KAGVTQTPRYLIKTRGQQVTLSCSPISGHRSVSWYQQTPGQGLQFLFEYFSETQRNKGNFPGRFSGRQFSNSRSEMNVSTLELGDSALYLCASSLDGRTYSGKNIQYFGAGTRLSVL.